Listed below are T cell receptor beta chains from one sample, sequenced in a study of blood T cell repertoires in COVID-19. Profiled with immunoSEQ multiplex PCR; TCRdb holds only in-frame clones, not every one. The sample lists some 220,000 clones, roughly 80% occurring once. Sequencing input: peripheral blood. Receptors originate from a woman in her 70s with acute or convalescent COVID-19. Each CDR3 is given without its conserved first and last residue. Part of the rows lack a size; the others show once, few, many or a class for expanded clones.

j_call: TRBJ2-2; cdr3_length: 14; clone_size: few; v_call: TRBV5-4; cdr3_aa: ASSLGGRANTGELF
j_call: TRBJ2-7; cdr3_length: 11; clone_size: NA; v_call: TRBV27; cdr3_aa: ASRPAGLYEQY
j_call: TRBJ1-2; cdr3_length: 13; clone_size: few; v_call: TRBV5-1; cdr3_aa: ASSLGQPNQPGYT
j_call: TRBJ1-1; cdr3_length: 16; clone_size: once; v_call: TRBV21-1; cdr3_aa: ASSHTLQEGGLGTEAF
j_call: TRBJ2-3; cdr3_length: 11; clone_size: NA; v_call: TRBV7-2; cdr3_aa: ASSTYNTDTQY
j_call: TRBJ1-5; cdr3_length: 14; clone_size: few; v_call: TRBV7-2; cdr3_aa: ASSLEQGYSNQPQH
j_call: TRBJ1-1; cdr3_length: 13; clone_size: NA; v_call: TRBV9; cdr3_aa: ASSPVDREGTEAF
j_call: TRBJ2-1; cdr3_length: 13; clone_size: NA; v_call: TRBV5-1; cdr3_aa: ASSLFLAGGNEQF
j_call: TRBJ1-4; cdr3_length: 13; clone_size: NA; v_call: TRBV15; cdr3_aa: ATSRAGTSNEKLF
j_call: TRBJ2-1; cdr3_length: 13; clone_size: NA; v_call: TRBV7-6; cdr3_aa: ASSLETGPTSERF
j_call: TRBJ2-1; cdr3_length: 13; clone_size: NA; v_call: TRBV7-2; cdr3_aa: ASSPPSGGHNEQF
j_call: TRBJ2-7; cdr3_length: 11; clone_size: NA; v_call: TRBV2; cdr3_aa: ASALRETYEQY
j_call: TRBJ2-6; cdr3_length: 14; clone_size: NA; v_call: TRBV5-4; cdr3_aa: ASSSFAASGANVLT
j_call: TRBJ2-1; cdr3_length: 14; clone_size: NA; v_call: TRBV6-2/TRBV6-3; cdr3_aa: ASSPAGSPLYNEQF
j_call: TRBJ2-2; cdr3_length: 12; clone_size: once; v_call: TRBV5-8; cdr3_aa: ASSLVRMTGELF
j_call: TRBJ1-1; cdr3_length: 15; clone_size: NA; v_call: TRBV3-1/TRBV3-2; cdr3_aa: ASSQELQGGLETEAF
j_call: TRBJ2-5; cdr3_length: 12; clone_size: NA; v_call: TRBV19; cdr3_aa: ASSMLAAGETQY
j_call: TRBJ2-1; cdr3_length: 13; clone_size: NA; v_call: TRBV10-3; cdr3_aa: AISEQYGGGEGQF
j_call: TRBJ2-3; cdr3_length: 11; clone_size: NA; v_call: TRBV10-3; cdr3_aa: AIWSGRTDTQY
j_call: TRBJ2-1; cdr3_length: 17; clone_size: NA; v_call: TRBV15; cdr3_aa: ATSKGRGGSHTCYNEQF
j_call: TRBJ2-5; cdr3_length: 13; clone_size: NA; v_call: TRBV3-1/TRBV3-2; cdr3_aa: ASSQEWGPQETQY
j_call: TRBJ1-2; cdr3_length: 13; clone_size: NA; v_call: TRBV30; cdr3_aa: AWSVTRAGPYGYT
j_call: TRBJ2-5; cdr3_length: 14; clone_size: NA; v_call: TRBV5-1; cdr3_aa: ASSLQGVSLQETQY
j_call: TRBJ1-5; cdr3_length: 13; clone_size: once; v_call: TRBV21-1; cdr3_aa: ASSRGRPNNQPQH
j_call: TRBJ1-1; cdr3_length: 13; clone_size: NA; v_call: TRBV19; cdr3_aa: ASSSTGTAYTEAF
j_call: TRBJ1-5; cdr3_length: 11; clone_size: few; v_call: TRBV24-1; cdr3_aa: ATEADSNQPQH
j_call: TRBJ2-3; cdr3_length: 11; clone_size: NA; v_call: TRBV9; cdr3_aa: ASSGGRTDTQY
j_call: TRBJ2-3; cdr3_length: 13; clone_size: NA; v_call: TRBV6-2/TRBV6-3; cdr3_aa: ASSDGTQSTDTQY
j_call: TRBJ1-1; cdr3_length: 13; clone_size: NA; v_call: TRBV30; cdr3_aa: AWSPPDSRNTEAF
j_call: TRBJ1-1; cdr3_length: 13; clone_size: NA; v_call: TRBV5-1; cdr3_aa: ASSLARGGDTEAF
j_call: TRBJ2-1; cdr3_length: 14; clone_size: few; v_call: TRBV10-3; cdr3_aa: AISELRAGGTNEQF
j_call: TRBJ2-5; cdr3_length: 12; clone_size: NA; v_call: TRBV7-2; cdr3_aa: ASSPGIGRLTQY
j_call: TRBJ2-1; cdr3_length: 14; clone_size: NA; v_call: TRBV19; cdr3_aa: ASSLGGLAANNEQF
j_call: TRBJ1-2; cdr3_length: 11; clone_size: NA; v_call: TRBV6-5; cdr3_aa: ASTMDRRYGYT
j_call: TRBJ1-2; cdr3_length: 13; clone_size: NA; v_call: TRBV10-1; cdr3_aa: ASSESEQGPYGYT
j_call: TRBJ2-3; cdr3_length: 12; clone_size: NA; v_call: TRBV4-3; cdr3_aa: ASSQGGGTDTQY
j_call: TRBJ2-2; cdr3_length: 11; clone_size: NA; v_call: TRBV7-9; cdr3_aa: ASSPLFTGELF
j_call: TRBJ2-5; cdr3_length: 16; clone_size: NA; v_call: TRBV7-8; cdr3_aa: ASSLSVSASGGLETQY
j_call: TRBJ1-1; cdr3_length: 12; clone_size: NA; v_call: TRBV3-1/TRBV3-2; cdr3_aa: ASSQGDRATEAF
j_call: TRBJ2-6; cdr3_length: 13; clone_size: once; v_call: TRBV6-5; cdr3_aa: ASSSGDTGANVLT
j_call: TRBJ1-1; cdr3_length: 11; clone_size: NA; v_call: TRBV5-5; cdr3_aa: ASVQGSNTEAF
j_call: TRBJ2-5; cdr3_length: 14; clone_size: few; v_call: TRBV7-2; cdr3_aa: ASSLGTARMGETQY
j_call: TRBJ1-5; cdr3_length: 13; clone_size: once; v_call: TRBV18; cdr3_aa: ASSATGVSNQPQH
j_call: TRBJ2-7; cdr3_length: 15; clone_size: NA; v_call: TRBV5-1; cdr3_aa: ASSVSASGGRLNEQY
j_call: TRBJ2-7; cdr3_length: 18; clone_size: NA; v_call: TRBV1; cdr3_aa: TSSQEWIGTSGGPLYEQY
j_call: TRBJ2-3; cdr3_length: 12; clone_size: NA; v_call: TRBV9; cdr3_aa: ASSAQTRTDTQY
j_call: TRBJ2-2; cdr3_length: 13; clone_size: few; v_call: TRBV5-1; cdr3_aa: ASSGGFIQGGELF
j_call: TRBJ1-2; cdr3_length: 13; clone_size: few; v_call: TRBV19; cdr3_aa: ASSSEGQTNYGYT
j_call: TRBJ1-2; cdr3_length: 12; clone_size: NA; v_call: TRBV19; cdr3_aa: ATRQGATYYGYT
j_call: TRBJ2-7; cdr3_length: 13; clone_size: few; v_call: TRBV14; cdr3_aa: ASSQLRGATGEQY
j_call: TRBJ1-1; cdr3_length: 12; clone_size: NA; v_call: TRBV19; cdr3_aa: ASSIDRWDREAF
j_call: TRBJ2-1; cdr3_length: 11; clone_size: many; v_call: TRBV12-3/TRBV12-4; cdr3_aa: ASSSSLWSEQF
j_call: TRBJ2-2; cdr3_length: 12; clone_size: NA; v_call: TRBV28; cdr3_aa: ATHRAGYTGELF